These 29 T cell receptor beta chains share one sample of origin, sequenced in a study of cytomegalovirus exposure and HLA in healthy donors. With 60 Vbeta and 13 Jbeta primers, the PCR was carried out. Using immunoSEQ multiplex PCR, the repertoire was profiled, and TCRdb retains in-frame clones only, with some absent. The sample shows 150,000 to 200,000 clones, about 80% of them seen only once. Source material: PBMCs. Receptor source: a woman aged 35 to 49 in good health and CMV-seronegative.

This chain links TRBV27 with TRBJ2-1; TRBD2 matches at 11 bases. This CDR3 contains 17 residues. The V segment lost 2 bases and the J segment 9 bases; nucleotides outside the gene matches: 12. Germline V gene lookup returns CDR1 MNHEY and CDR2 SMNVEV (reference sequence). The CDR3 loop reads CASSLGGLADRGGEQFF. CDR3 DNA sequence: TGTGCCAGCAGTTTAGGGGGACTAGCGGACCGCGGGGGTGAGCAGTTCTTC.

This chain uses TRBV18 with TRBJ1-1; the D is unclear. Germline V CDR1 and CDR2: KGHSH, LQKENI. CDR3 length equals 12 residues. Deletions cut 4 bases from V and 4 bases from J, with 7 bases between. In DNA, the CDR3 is TGTGCCAGCTCACAAAGCGGCACTGAAGCTTTCTTT. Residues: CASSQSGTEAFF.

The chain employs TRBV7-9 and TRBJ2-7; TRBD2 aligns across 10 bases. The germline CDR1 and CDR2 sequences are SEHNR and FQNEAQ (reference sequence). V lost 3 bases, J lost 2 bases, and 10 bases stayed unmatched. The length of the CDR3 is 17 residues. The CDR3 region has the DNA TGTGCCAGCAGCTTGGGAGGGACTAGCGCCGTCACCTACGAGCAGTACGTC. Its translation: CASSLGGTSAVTYEQYV.

CDR3 residues: CASSLEGRANEQYF. The CDR3 region has the DNA TGTGCCAGCAGCTTAGAGGGCAGGGCGAACGAGCAGTACTTC. The chain carries TRBV7-2 and TRBJ2-7; TRBD1 is a possible D gene (5 bases). Looked up from germline, CDR1 is SGHTA and CDR2 is FQGNSA. Trimming removed 1 base from V and 5 bases from J, with 12 bases in between. The CDR3 loop spans 14 amino acids.

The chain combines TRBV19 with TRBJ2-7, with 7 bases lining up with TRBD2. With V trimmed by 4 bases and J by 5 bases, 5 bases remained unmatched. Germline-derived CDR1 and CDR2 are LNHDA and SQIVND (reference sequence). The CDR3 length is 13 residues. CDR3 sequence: CASSTLTSHEQYF. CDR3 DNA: TGTGCCAGTAGTACCCTGACTAGCCACGAGCAGTACTTC. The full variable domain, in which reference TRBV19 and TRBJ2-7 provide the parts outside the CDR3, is DGGITQSPKYLFRKEGQNVTLSCEQNLNHDAMYWYRQDPGQGLRLIYYSQIVNDFQKGDIAEGYSVSREKKESFPLTVTSAQKNPTAFYLCASSTLTSHEQYFGPGTRLTVT.

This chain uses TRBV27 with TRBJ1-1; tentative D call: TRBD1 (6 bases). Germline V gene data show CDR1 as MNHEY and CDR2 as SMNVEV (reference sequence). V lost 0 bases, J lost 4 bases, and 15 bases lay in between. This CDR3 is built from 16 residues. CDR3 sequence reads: CASSLSITGRSTEAFF. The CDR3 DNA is TGTGCCAGCAGTTTATCGATTACAGGGCGGTCCACTGAAGCTTTCTTT.

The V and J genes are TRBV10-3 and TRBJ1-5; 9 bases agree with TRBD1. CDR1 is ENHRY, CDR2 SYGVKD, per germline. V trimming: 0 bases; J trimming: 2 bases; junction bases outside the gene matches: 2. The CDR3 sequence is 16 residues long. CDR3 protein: CAISESGQGGNQPQHF. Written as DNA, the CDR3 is TGTGCCATCAGTGAGTCGGGACAGGGAGGCAATCAGCCCCAGCATTTT.

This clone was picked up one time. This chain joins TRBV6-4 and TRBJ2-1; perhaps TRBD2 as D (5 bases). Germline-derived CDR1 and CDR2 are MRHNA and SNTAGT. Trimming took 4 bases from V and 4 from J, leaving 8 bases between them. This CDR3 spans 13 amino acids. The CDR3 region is CASSAEEYNEQFF. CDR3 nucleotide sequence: TGTGCCAGCAGTGCGGAGGAATACAATGAGCAGTTCTTC.

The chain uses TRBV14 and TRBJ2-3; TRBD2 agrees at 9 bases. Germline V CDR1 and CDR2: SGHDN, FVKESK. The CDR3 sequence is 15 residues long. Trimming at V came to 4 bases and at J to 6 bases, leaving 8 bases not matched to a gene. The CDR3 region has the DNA TGTGCCAGCAGCCGTTCCGGGACTAGCTCCGATACGCAGTATTTT. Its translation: CASSRSGTSSDTQYF.

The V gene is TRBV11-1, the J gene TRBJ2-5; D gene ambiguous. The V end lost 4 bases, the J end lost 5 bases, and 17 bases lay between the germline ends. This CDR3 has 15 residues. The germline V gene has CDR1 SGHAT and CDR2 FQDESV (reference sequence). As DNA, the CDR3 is TGTGCCAGCAGCTCGTACCCTACCGCCTCGGAGACCCAGTACTTC. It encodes CASSSYPTASETQYF. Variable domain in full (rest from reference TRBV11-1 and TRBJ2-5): EAEVAQSPRYKITEKSQAVAFWCDPISGHATLYWYRQILGQGPELLVQFQDESVVDDSQLPKDRFSAERLKGVDSTLKIQPAELGDSAMYLCASSSYPTASETQYFGPGTRLLVL.

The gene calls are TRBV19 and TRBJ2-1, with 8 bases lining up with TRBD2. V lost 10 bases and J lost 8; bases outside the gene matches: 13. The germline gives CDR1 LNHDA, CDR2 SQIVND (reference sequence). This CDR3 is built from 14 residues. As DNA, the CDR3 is TGTGCCACCATAACTAGCGGTGGAGGGTATGAGCAGTTCTTC. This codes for CATITSGGGYEQFF.

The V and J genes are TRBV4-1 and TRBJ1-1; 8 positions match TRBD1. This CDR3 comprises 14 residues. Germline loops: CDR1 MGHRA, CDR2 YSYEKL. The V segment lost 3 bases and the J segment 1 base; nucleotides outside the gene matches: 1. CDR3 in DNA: TGCGCCAGCAGCCAGGGACAGGAGAACACTGAAGCTTTCTTT. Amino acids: CASSQGQENTEAFF.

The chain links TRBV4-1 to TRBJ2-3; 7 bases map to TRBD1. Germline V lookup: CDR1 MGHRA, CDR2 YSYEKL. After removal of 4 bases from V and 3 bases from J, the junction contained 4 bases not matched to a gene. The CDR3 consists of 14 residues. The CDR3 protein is CASSPRQGTDTQYF. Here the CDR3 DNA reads TGCGCCAGCAGCCCTCGACAGGGAACAGATACGCAGTATTTT.

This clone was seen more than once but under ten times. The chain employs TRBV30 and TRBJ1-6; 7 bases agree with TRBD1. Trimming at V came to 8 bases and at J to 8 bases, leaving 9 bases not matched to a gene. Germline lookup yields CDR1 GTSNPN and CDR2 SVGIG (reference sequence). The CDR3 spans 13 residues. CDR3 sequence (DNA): TGTGCCCGGTTGGGGACAGAAGATTCACCCCTCCACTTT. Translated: CARLGTEDSPLHF.

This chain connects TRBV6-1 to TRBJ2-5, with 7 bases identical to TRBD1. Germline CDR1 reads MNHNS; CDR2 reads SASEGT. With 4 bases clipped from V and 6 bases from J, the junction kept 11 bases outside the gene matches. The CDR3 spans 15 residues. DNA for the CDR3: TGTGCCAGCAGTGCGCCGACAGGGTCAATTCAGACCCAGTACTTC. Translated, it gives CASSAPTGSIQTQYF.

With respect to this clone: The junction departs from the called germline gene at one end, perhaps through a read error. The CDR3 bases are TGTTCCAGCAGCTCAAGGACAGAGCAGAACACTGAAGCTTTCTTT. It is translated as CSSSSRTEQNTEAFF. This chain uses TRBV7-9 with TRBJ1-1, with D possibly matching TRBD1 (6 bases). This CDR3 region has 15 residues. The germline gives CDR1 SEHNR, CDR2 FQNEAQ (reference sequence).

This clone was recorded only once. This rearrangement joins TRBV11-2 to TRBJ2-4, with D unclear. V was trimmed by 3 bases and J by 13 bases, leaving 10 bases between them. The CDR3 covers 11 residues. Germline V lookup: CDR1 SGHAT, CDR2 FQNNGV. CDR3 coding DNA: TGTGCCAGCAGCTTTAGTGGAGCCCAGTACTTC. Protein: CASSFSGAQYF. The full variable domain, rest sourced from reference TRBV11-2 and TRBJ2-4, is EAGVAQSPRYKIIEKRQSVAFWCNPISGHATLYWYQQILGQGPKLLIQFQNNGVVDDSQLPKDRFSAERLKGVDSTLKIQPAKLEDSAVYLCASSFSGAQYFGAGTRLSVL.

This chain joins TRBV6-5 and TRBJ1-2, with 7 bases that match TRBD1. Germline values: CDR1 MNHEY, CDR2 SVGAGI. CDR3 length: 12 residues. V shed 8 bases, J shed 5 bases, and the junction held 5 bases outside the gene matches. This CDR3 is CASGTEIYGYTF. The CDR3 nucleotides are TGTGCCAGCGGGACAGAAATATATGGCTACACCTTC.

This CDR3 reads CASSQQRDSPYEQYF. The CDR3 DNA reads TGCGCCAGCAGCCAACAACGGGACAGTCCCTACGAGCAGTACTTC. This chain joins TRBV4-3 and TRBJ2-7, with 7 bases aligning to TRBD1. Germline V gene data show CDR1 as LGHNA and CDR2 as YSLEER. V lost 2 bases to trimming and J lost 2 bases; unmatched junction nucleotides: 6. The CDR3 spans 15 residues.

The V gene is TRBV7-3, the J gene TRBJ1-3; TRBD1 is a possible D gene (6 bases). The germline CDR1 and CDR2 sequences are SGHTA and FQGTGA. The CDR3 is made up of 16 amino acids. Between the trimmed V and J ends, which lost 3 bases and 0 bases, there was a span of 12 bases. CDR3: CASSLAGGRSGNTIYF. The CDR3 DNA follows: TGTGCCAGCAGCTTGGCGGGGGGCCGCTCTGGAAACACCATATATTTT.

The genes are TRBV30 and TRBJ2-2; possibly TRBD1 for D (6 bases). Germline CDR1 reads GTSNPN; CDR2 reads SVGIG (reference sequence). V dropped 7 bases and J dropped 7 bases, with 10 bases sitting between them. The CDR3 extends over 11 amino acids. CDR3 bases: TGTGCCTTCAGGGGATTCGGGGAGCTGTTTTTT. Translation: CAFRGFGELFF.

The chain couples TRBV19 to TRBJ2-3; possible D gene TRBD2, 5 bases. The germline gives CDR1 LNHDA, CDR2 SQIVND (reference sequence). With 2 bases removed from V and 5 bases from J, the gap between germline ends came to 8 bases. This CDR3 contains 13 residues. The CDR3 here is CASSITREDTQYF. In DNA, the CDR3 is TGTGCCAGTAGTATAACCCGGGAAGATACGCAGTATTTT.

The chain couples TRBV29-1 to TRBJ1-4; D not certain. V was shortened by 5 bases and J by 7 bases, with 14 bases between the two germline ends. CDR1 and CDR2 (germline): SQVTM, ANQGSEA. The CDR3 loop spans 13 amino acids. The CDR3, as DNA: TGCAGCGTTTTAGGAGGGAATCGTGAAAAACTGTTTTTT. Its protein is CSVLGGNREKLFF.

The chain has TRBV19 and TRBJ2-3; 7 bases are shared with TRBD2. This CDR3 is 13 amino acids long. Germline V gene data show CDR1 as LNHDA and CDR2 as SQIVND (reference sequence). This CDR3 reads CAAKRDGLDTQYF. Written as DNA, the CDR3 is TGTGCGGCAAAGCGGGACGGGCTGGATACGCAGTATTTT. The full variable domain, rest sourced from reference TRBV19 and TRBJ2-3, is DGGITQSPKYLFRKEGQNVTLSCEQNLNHDAMYWYRQDPGQGLRLIYYSQIVNDFQKGDIAEGYSVSREKKESFPLTVTSAQKNPTAFYLCAAKRDGLDTQYFGPGTRLTVL.

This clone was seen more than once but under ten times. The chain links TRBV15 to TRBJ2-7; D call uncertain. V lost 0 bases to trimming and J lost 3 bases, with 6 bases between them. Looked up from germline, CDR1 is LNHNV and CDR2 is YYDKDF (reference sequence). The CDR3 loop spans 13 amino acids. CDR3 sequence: CATSRDRFYEQYF. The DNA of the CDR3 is TGTGCCACCAGCAGAGACAGGTTCTACGAGCAGTACTTC.

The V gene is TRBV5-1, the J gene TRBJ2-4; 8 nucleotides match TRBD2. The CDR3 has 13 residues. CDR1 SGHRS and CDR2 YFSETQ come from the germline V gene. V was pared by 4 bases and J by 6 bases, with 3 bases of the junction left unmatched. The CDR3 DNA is TGCGCCAGCAGCCCGGGAGGGGCAAACATTCAGTACTTC. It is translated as CASSPGGANIQYF.

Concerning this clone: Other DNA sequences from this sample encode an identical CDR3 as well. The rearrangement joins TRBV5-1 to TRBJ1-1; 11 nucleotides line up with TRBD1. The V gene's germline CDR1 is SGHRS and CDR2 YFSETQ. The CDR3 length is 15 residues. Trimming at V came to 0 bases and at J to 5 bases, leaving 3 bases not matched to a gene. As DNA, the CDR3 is TGCGCCAGCAGCTTGGCCGGGACAGGGGGGACTGAAGCTTTCTTT. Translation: CASSLAGTGGTEAFF.

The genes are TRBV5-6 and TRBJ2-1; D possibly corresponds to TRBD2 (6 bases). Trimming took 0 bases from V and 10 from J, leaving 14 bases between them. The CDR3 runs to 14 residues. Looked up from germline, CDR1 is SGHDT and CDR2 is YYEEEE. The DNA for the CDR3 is TGTGCCAGCAGCTTGGACTTGGGACTTGGGGAGCAGTTCTTC. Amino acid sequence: CASSLDLGLGEQFF.

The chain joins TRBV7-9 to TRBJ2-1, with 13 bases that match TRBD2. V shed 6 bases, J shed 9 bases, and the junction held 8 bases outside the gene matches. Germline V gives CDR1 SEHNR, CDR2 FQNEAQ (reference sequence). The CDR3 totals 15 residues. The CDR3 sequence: CASSRLAGGGFEQFF. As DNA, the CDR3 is TGTGCCAGCAGTCGACTAGCGGGGGGAGGTTTTGAGCAGTTCTTC.